This T cell receptor (beta chain) was found in a study of PD-L1 blockade in urothelial cancer. The CDR3 spans 15 residues. V was clipped by 4 bases and J by 7 bases, with 17 bases between them. Germline V CDR1 and CDR2: SGDLS, YYNGEE. Sequencing was performed with immunoSEQ multiplex PCR; in TCRdb, only in-frame clones are kept and a portion is missing. Of tens of thousands of clones listed, approximately 89% are singletons. Described time point: peripheral blood 6 weeks after treatment start. Locally advanced or metastatic urothelial carcinoma was present in patients. The material sequenced was PBMCs, taken around atezolizumab (anti-PD-L1) treatment. This sequence originates from a woman older than 75 with urothelial cancer. The chain combines TRBV9 with TRBJ2-2; maybe TRBD2 (7 bases). For the CDR3, the DNA is TGTGCCAGCAGCTGGAACAGGGAGGGTGACGGGGAGCTGTTTTTT. This codes for CASSWNREGDGELFF.